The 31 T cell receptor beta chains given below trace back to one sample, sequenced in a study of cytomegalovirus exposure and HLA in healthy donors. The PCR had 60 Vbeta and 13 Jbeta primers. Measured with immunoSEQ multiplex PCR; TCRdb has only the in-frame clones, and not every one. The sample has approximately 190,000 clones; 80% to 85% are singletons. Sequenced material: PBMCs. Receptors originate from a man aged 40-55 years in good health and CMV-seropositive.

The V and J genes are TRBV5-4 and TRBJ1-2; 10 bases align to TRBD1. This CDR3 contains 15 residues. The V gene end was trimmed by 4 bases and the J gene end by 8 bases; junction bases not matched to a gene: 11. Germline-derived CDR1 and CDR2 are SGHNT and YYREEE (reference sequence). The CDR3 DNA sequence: TGTGCCAGCAGCGCTAGCCTCGGGACAGGGGAAGGCTACACCTTC. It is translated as CASSASLGTGEGYTF.

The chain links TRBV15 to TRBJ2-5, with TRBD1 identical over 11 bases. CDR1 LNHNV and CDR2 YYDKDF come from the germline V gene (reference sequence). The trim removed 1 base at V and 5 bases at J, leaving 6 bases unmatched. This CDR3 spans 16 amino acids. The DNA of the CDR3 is TGTGCCACCAGCAGAGCAGGACAGGGGGCTTTGGAGACCCAGTACTTC. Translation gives CATSRAGQGALETQYF.

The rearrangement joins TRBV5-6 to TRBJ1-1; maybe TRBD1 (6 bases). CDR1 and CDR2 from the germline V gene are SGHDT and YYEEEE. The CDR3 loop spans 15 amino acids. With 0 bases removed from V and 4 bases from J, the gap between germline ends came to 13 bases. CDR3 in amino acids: CASSLVGRGATEAFF. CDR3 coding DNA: TGTGCCAGCAGCTTGGTTGGCAGGGGTGCCACTGAAGCTTTCTTT. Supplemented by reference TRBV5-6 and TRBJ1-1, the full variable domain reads DAGVTQSPTHLIKTRGQQVTLRCSPKSGHDTVSWYQQALGQGPQFIFQYYEEEERQRGNFPDRFSGHQFPNYSSELNVNALLLGDSALYLCASSLVGRGATEAFFGQGTRLTVV.

For the CDR3, the DNA is TGCAGCGTTGAAGGACTAGTCCGTCTTCAAGAGACCCAGTACTTC. This encodes CSVEGLVRLQETQYF. This chain links TRBV29-1 with TRBJ2-5; maybe TRBD2 (6 bases). Germline V gene sequence: CDR1 SQVTM, CDR2 ANQGSEA. V lost 1 base and J 2 bases, leaving 14 bases between the germline ends. The CDR3 spans 15 residues. Together with reference TRBV29-1 and TRBJ2-5, the CDR3 gives the full variable domain: SAVISQKPSRDICQRGTSLTIQCQVDSQVTMMFWYRQQPGQSLTLIATANQGSEATYESGFVIDKFPISRPNLTFSTLTVSNMSPEDSSIYLCSVEGLVRLQETQYFGPGTRLLVL.

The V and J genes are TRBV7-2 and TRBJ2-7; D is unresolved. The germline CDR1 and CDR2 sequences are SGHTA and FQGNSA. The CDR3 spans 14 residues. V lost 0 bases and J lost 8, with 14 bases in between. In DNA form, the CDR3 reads TGTGCCAGCAGCTTAGCGCTAGTGGCCGCCAAGCAGTACTTC. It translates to CASSLALVAAKQYF.

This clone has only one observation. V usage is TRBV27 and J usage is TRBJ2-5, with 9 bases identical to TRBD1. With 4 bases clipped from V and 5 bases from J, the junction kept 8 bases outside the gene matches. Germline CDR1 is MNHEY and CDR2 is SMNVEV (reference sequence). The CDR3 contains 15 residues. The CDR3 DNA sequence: TGTGCCAGCAGTTATGGGACAGGGAGGTGGGAGACCCAGTACTTC. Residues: CASSYGTGRWETQYF.

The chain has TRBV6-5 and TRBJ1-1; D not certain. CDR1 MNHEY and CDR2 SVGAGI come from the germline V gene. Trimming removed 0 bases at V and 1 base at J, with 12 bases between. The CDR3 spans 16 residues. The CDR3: CASSYSPASTNTEAFF. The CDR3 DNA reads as TGTGCCAGCAGTTACTCCCCCGCGTCTACGAACACTGAAGCTTTCTTT.

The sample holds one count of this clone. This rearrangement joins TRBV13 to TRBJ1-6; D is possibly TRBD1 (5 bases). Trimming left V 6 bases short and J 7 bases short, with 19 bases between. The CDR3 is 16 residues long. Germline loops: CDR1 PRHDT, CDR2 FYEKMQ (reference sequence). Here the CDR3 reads CASRALRGYENSPLHF. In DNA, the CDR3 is TGTGCCAGCAGAGCTCTGCGGGGGTATGAAAATTCACCCCTCCACTTT. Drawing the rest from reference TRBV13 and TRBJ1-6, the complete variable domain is AAGVIQSPRHLIKEKRETATLKCYPIPRHDTVYWYQQGPGQDPQFLISFYEKMQSDKGSIPDRFSAQQFSDYHSELNMSSLELGDSALYFCASRALRGYENSPLHFGNGTRLTVT.

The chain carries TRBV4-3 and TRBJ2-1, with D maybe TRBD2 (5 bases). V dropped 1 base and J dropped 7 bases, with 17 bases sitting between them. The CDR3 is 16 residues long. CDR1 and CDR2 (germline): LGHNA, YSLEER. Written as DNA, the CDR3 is TGCGCCAGCAGCCAAGGGGCTGCGGGTCAATTGAATGAGCAGTTCTTC. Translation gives CASSQGAAGQLNEQFF.

CDR3 DNA: TGCAGCGCCGCCACCCTTCCTTGGCAGGACGAGGGAGAGACCCAGTACTTC. Translating it yields CSAATLPWQDEGETQYF. J is TRBJ2-5 and V is TRBV29-1; D is possibly TRBD2 (5 bases). Germline loops: CDR1 SQVTM, CDR2 ANQGSEA. This CDR3 comprises 17 residues. Trimming removed 7 bases at V and 4 bases at J, with 28 bases between. The variable domain in full, completed from reference TRBV29-1 and TRBJ2-5, reads SAVISQKPSRDICQRGTSLTIQCQVDSQVTMMFWYRQQPGQSLTLIATANQGSEATYESGFVIDKFPISRPNLTFSTLTVSNMSPEDSSIYLCSAATLPWQDEGETQYFGPGTRLLVL.

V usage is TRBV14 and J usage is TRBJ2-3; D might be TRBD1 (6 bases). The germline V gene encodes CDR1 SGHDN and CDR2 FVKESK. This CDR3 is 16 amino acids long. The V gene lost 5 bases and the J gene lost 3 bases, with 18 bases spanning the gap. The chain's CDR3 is CASSSRQESRTDTQYF. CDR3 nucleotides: TGTGCCAGCAGCTCCAGACAGGAATCGAGAACAGATACGCAGTATTTT.

The CDR3 DNA sequence: TGTGCCAGCAGTTCCGGCGGGGGGGCATCGGTCCTAAAATGGGAGACCCAGTACTTC. Translation gives CASSSGGGASVLKWETQYF. This chain uses TRBV28 with TRBJ2-5; TRBD2 agrees at 9 bases. The germline V gene has CDR1 MDHEN and CDR2 SYDVKM. The CDR3 loop spans 19 amino acids. The V segment lost 4 bases and the J segment 5 bases; nucleotides outside the gene matches: 20.

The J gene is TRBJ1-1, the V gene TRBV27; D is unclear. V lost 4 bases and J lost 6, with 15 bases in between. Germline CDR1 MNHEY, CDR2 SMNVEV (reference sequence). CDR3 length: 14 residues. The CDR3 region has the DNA TGTGCCAGCAGTTCCTCGGGTCGCCAGCCTGAAGCTTTCTTT. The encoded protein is CASSSSGRQPEAFF.

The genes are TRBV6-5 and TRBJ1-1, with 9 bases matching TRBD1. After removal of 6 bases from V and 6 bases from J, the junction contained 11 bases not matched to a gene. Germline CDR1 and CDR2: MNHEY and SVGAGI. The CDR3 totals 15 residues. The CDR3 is CASRSRDRAKSEAFF. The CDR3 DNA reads TGTGCCAGCAGATCCCGGGACAGGGCTAAATCTGAAGCTTTCTTT.

This CDR3 reads CASSSPGQGDSEQFF. In DNA form, the CDR3 reads TGTGCCAGCAGTTCTCCGGGACAGGGGGATAGTGAGCAGTTCTTC. The rearrangement links TRBV28 to TRBJ2-1; TRBD1 matches at 11 bases. The CDR3 totals 15 residues. Trimming took 4 bases from V and 9 from J; bases not matched to a gene: 8. Per the germline V gene, CDR1 is MDHEN and CDR2 is SYDVKM.

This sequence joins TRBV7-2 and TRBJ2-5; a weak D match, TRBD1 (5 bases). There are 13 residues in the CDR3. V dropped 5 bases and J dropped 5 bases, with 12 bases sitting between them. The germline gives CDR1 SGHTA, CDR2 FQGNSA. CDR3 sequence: CASSPQRGETQYF. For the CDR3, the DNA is TGTGCCAGCAGCCCACAAAGGGGTGAGACCCAGTACTTC.

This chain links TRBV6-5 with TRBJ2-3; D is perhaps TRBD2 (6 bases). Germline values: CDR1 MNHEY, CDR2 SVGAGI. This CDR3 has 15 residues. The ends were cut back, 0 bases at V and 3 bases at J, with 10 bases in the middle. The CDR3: CASSYSGGPTDTQYF. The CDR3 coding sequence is TGTGCCAGCAGTTACTCCGGGGGACCTACAGATACGCAGTATTTT.

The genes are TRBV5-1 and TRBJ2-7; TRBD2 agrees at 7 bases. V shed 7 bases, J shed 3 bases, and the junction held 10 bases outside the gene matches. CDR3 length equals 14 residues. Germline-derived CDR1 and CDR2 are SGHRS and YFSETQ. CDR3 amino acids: CASGRGEGFYEQYF. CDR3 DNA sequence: TGCGCCAGCGGACGGGGGGAGGGGTTCTACGAGCAGTACTTC.

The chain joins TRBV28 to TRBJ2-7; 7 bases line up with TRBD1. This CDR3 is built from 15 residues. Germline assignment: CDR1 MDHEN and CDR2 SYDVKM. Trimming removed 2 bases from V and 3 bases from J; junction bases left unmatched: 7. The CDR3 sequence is CASSLPGTVNYEQYF. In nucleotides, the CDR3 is TGTGCCAGCAGTTTACCCGGGACAGTGAACTACGAGCAGTACTTC.

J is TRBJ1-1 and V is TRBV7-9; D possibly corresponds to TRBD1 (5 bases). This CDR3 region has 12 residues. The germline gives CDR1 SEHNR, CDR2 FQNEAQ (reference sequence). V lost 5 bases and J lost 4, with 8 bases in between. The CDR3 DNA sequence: TGTGCCAGCAGCCGGGGGGTCACTGAAGCTTTCTTT. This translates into CASSRGVTEAFF. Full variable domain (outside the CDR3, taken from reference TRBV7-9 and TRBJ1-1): DTGVSQNPRHKITKRGQNVTFRCDPISEHNRLYWYRQTLGQGPEFLTYFQNEAQLEKSRLLSDRFSAERPKGSFSTLEIQRTEQGDSAMYLCASSRGVTEAFFGQGTRLTVV.

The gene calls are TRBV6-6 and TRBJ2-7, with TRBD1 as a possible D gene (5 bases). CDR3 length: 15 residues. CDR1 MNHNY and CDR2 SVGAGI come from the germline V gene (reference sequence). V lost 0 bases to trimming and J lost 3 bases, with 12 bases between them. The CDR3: CASSYSRQGGYEQYF. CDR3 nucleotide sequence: TGTGCCAGCAGTTACTCGAGGCAGGGTGGCTACGAGCAGTACTTC.

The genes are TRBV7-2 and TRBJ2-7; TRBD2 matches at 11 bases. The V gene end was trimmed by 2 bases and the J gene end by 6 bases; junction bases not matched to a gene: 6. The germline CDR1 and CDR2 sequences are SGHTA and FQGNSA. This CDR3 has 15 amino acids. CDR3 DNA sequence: TGTGCCAGCAGCTTAACTAGCGGGGGTGGCGGCGAGCAGTACTTC. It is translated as CASSLTSGGGGEQYF.

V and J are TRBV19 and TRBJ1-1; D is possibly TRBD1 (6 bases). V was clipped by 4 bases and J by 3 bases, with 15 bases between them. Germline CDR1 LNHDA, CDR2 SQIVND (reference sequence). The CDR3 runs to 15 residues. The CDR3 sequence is CASSTPGGADTEAFF. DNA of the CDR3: TGTGCCAGTAGTACCCCGGGGGGGGCGGACACTGAAGCTTTCTTT.

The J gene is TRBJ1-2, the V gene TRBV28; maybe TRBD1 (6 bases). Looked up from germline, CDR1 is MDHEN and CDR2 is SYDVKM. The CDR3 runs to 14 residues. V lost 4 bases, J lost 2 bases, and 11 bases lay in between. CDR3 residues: CASSSHRENYGYTF. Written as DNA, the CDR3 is TGTGCCAGCAGTTCGCACAGGGAGAACTATGGCTACACCTTC.

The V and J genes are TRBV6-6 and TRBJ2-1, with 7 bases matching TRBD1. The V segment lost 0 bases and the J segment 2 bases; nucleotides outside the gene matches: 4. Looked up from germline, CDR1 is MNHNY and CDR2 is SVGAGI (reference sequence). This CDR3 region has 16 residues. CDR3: CASSYSDRVAYNEQFF. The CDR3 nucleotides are TGTGCCAGCAGTTACTCCGACAGGGTGGCCTACAATGAGCAGTTCTTC.

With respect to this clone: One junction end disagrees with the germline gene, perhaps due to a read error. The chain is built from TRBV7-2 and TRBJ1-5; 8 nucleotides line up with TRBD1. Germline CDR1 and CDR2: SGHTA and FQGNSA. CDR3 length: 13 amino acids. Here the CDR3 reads CASSLGSQGAIRF. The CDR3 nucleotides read TGTGCCAGCAGCTTAGGATCTCAGGGGGCGATTCGTTTT. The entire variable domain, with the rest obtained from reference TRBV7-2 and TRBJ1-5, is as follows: GAGVSQSPSNKVTEKGKDVELRCDPISGHTALYWYRQSLGQGLEFLIYFQGNSAPDKSGLPSDRFSAERTGGSVSTLTIQRTQQEDSAVYLCASSLGSQGAIRFGDGTRLSIL.

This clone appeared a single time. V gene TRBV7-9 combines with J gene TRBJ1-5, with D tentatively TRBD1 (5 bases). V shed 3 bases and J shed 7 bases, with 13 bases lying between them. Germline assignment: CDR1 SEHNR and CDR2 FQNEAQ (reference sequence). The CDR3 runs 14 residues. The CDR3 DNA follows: TGTGCCAGCAGCTTTGGCGCAGGGTTCCAGCCCCAGCATTTT. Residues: CASSFGAGFQPQHF.

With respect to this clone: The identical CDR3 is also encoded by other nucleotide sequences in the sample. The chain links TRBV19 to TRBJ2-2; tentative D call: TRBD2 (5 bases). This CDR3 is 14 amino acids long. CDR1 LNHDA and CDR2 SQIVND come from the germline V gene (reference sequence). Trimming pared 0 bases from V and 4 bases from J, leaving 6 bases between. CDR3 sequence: CASSIERGTGELFF. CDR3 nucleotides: TGTGCCAGTAGTATAGAACGGGGCACCGGGGAGCTGTTTTTT.

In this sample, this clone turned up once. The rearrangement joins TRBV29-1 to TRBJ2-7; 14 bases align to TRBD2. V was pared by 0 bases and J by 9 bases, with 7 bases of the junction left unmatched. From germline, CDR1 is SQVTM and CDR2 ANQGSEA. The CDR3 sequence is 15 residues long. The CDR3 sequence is CSVEDLRLAGGSQYF. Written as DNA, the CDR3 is TGCAGCGTTGAAGATCTAAGACTAGCGGGGGGGTCGCAGTACTTC.

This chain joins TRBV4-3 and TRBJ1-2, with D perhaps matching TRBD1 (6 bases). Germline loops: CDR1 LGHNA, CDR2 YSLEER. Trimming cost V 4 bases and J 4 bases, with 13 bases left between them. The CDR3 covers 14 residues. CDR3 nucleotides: TGCGCCAGCAGCCCACAGGGAAGTACCTATGGCTACACCTTC. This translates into CASSPQGSTYGYTF.

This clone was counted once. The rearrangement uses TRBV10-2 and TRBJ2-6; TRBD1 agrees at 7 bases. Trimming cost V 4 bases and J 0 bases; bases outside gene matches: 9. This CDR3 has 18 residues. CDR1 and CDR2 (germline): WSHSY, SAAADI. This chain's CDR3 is CASSGRQGPLSGANVLTF. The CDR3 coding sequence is TGCGCCAGCAGTGGCCGACAGGGTCCCCTCTCTGGGGCCAACGTCCTGACTTTC.